This entry describes one T cell receptor (beta chain). Produced via immunoSEQ multiplex PCR; TCRdb's table is partial and in-frame only. The sample comprises 200,000 or so clones, approximately 90% of which are singletons, and about 3.3% rests with the top ten. The CDR3 runs to 15 residues. Losses at the gene ends were 1 base for V and 0 bases for J; bases not matched to a gene: 0. Germline V gene lookup returns CDR1 LNHDA and CDR2 SQIVND (reference sequence). This sample stems from a study of blood T cell repertoires in COVID-19. The chain is built from TRBV19 and TRBJ1-3, with TRBD1 identical over 7 bases. This sequence originates from a woman aged 18-29 years in a cohort exposed to, infected with or recovered from COVID-19 (not recorded which). Sequenced input: PBMCs or T cells enriched from blood (not recorded which). The CDR3 region is CASSIGDSSGNTIYF. The CDR3 bases are TGTGCCAGTAGTATAGGGGACAGCTCTGGAAACACCATATATTTT.